This paragraph covers one TCR beta chain sequence. What it binds is not known. The PCR made use of 60 Vbeta and 13 Jbeta primers. Sequencing was performed with immunoSEQ multiplex PCR; in TCRdb, only in-frame clones are kept and a portion is missing. The sample has 200,000 or so clones; more than 80% are singletons. The CDR3 totals 16 residues. V dropped 5 bases and J dropped 7; count of bases not matched to a gene: 12. Germline CDR1 and CDR2: MGHRA and YSYEKL. The data belong to a study of cytomegalovirus exposure and HLA in healthy donors. Study-wide context: Unique TCRs from HLA-typed donors, about 78 million of them, were held in an early data release. Overall study findings and caveats: Analysis was performed later, and it showed HLA-associated TCR beta chains to be more clonally expanded than equally common others. Sequencing artifact likely explains a cluster of highly shared sequence variants.

This sequence originates from a woman between 45 and 60 years old in good health and CMV-seropositive. V gene TRBV4-1 combines with J gene TRBJ2-2; the match to TRBD2 covers 8 bases. The sequencing input was PBMCs. The DNA of the CDR3 is TGCGCCAGCAGCGGGAGCAGCGGGGGCCCTCTCGGGGAGCTGTTTTTT. It translates to CASSGSSGGPLGELFF.